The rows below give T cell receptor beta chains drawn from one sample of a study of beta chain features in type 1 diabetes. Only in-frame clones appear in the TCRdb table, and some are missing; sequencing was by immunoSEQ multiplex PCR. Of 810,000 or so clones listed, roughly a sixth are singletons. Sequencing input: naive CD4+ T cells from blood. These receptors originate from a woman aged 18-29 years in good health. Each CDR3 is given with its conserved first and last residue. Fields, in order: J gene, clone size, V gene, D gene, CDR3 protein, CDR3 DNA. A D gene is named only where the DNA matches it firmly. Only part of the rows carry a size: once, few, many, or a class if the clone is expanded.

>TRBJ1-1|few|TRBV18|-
CASSPSGTKNTEAFF
TGTGCCAGCTCACCATCGGGCACCAAGAACACTGAAGCTTTCTTT
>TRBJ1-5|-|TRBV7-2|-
CASSLRDQPQHF
TGTGCCAGCAGCTTACGAGATCAGCCCCAGCATTTT
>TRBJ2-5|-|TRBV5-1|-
CASRSPGGQETQYF
TGCGCCAGCCGCTCCCCAGGGGGGCAAGAGACCCAGTACTTC
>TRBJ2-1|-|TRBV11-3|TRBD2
CASSSRSGVNEQFF
TGTGCCAGCAGCTCGCGTAGCGGGGTGAATGAGCAGTTCTTC
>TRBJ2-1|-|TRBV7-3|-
CASSLGAGEQFF
TGTGCCAGCAGCTTAGGGGCGGGAGAGCAGTTCTTC
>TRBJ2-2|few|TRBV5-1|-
CASSSTGTRNTGELFF
TGCGCCAGCAGCTCAACCGGGACAAGGAACACCGGGGAGCTGTTTTTT
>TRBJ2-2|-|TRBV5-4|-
CASSRPGTQDGELFF
TGTGCCAGCAGTAGACCCGGGACACAAGACGGGGAGCTGTTTTTT
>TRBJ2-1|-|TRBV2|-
CASSDRSWHNEQFF
TGTGCCAGCAGCGACAGGAGCTGGCACAATGAGCAGTTCTTC
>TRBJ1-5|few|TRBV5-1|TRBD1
CASSLGTGSNQPQHF
TGCGCCAGCAGCTTGGGGACAGGGTCCAATCAGCCCCAGCATTTT
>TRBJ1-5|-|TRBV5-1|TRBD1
CASSSGQGGNQPQHF
TGCGCCAGCAGCTCTGGACAGGGTGGCAATCAGCCCCAGCATTTT
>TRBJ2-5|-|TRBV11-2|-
CASSLEAEETQYF
TGTGCCAGCAGCTTAGAGGCAGAAGAGACCCAGTACTTC
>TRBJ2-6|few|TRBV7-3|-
CASSPLGANVLTF
TGTGCCAGCAGCCCGCTCGGGGCCAACGTCCTGACTTTC
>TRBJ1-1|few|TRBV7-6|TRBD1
CASSFGTGFLNTEAFF
TGTGCCAGCAGCTTTGGGACAGGGTTTCTGAACACTGAAGCTTTCTTT
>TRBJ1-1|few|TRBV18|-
CASSFYGVEAFF
TGTGCCAGCTCATTTTATGGGGTGGAAGCTTTCTTT
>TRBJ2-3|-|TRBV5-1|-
CASSPAEYGTDTQYF
TGCGCCAGCAGCCCAGCGGAGTACGGCACAGATACGCAGTATTTT
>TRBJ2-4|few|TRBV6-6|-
CASREGELAKNIQYF
TGTGCCAGCAGGGAGGGGGAGCTAGCCAAAAACATTCAGTACTTC
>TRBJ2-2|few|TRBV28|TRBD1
CASSRPGQGKVGELFF
TGTGCCAGCAGCAGACCGGGACAGGGAAAGGTCGGGGAGCTGTTTTTT
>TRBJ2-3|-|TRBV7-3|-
CASSLMGGQDTQYF
TGTGCCAGCAGCTTAATGGGCGGACAGGATACGCAGTATTTT
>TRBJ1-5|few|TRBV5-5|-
CASSWGEFGNQPQHF
TGTGCCAGCAGCTGGGGGGAATTCGGCAATCAGCCCCAGCATTTT
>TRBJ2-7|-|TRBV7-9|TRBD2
CASSLHTAGLYEQYF
TGTGCCAGCAGCTTGCACACAGCGGGACTCTACGAGCAGTACTTC
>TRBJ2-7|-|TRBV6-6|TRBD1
CASTLGGSYEQYF
TGTGCCAGCACCCTAGGGGGCTCATACGAGCAGTACTTC
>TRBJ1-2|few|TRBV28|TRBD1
CASITFDRGPSGYTF
TGTGCCAGCATTACTTTTGACAGGGGGCCTTCCGGCTACACCTTC
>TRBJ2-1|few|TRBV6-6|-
CATSRVGIYNEQFF
TGTGCCACCTCCAGGGTCGGAATCTACAATGAGCAGTTCTTC
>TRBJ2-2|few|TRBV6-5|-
CASKTGVRTGELFF
TGTGCCAGCAAGACGGGAGTCAGGACCGGGGAGCTGTTTTTT
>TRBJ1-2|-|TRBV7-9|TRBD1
CASSRDRGYGYTF
TGTGCCAGCAGTAGAGACAGGGGGTATGGCTACACCTTC
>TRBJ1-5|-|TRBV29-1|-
CSVQENSNQPQHF
TGCAGCGTCCAGGAAAATAGCAATCAGCCCCAGCATTTT
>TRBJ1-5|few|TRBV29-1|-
CSAAFGVGQPQHF
TGCAGCGCCGCCTTCGGGGTAGGGCAGCCCCAGCATTTT
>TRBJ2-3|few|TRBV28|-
CASRPQGTDTQYF
TGTGCCAGCAGGCCACAGGGAACAGATACGCAGTATTTT
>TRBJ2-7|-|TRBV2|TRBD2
CASSGRRGAESYEQYF
TGTGCCAGCAGTGGACGGCGGGGGGCCGAATCCTACGAGCAGTACTTC
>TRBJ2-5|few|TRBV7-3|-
CASSPGTAGETQYF
TGTGCCAGCAGCCCAGGGACCGCCGGGGAGACCCAGTACTTC
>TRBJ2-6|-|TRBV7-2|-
CASSFLWAISAGANVLTF
TGTGCCAGCAGCTTTCTCTGGGCCATATCAGCTGGGGCCAACGTCCTGACTTTC
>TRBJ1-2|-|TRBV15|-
CATSRSHGEKNYGYTF
TGTGCCACCAGCAGATCCCACGGGGAGAAGAACTATGGCTACACCTTC
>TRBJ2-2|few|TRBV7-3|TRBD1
CASSTGTGEGRTGELFF
TGTGCCAGCAGCACCGGGACAGGGGAAGGAAGAACCGGGGAGCTGTTTTTT
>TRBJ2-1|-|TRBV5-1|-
CASSPIIANEQFF
TGCGCCAGCAGCCCCATCATTGCGAATGAGCAGTTCTTC
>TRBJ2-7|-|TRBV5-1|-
CASSLDPGRTYEQYF
TGCGCCAGCAGCTTGGACCCAGGGAGAACCTACGAGCAGTACTTC
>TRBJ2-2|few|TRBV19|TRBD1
CAHRDRVTGELFF
TGTGCTCACCGGGACAGGGTCACCGGGGAGCTGTTTTTT
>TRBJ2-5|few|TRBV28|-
CASSFQGRGSKTQYF
TGTGCCAGCAGTTTTCAGGGGCGGGGTTCCAAGACCCAGTACTTC
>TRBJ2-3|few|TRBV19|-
CASEAGATDTQYF
TGTGCCAGTGAGGCGGGGGCCACAGATACGCAGTATTTT
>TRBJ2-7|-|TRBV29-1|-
CSVEFGTAGYEQYF
TGCAGCGTTGAATTTGGGACAGCGGGCTACGAGCAGTACTTC
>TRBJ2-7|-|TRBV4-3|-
CASSQDLADSYEQYF
TGCGCCAGCAGCCAAGATCTTGCGGACTCCTACGAGCAGTACTTC
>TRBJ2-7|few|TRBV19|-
CASSMAGQFYEQYF
TGTGCCAGTAGTATGGCGGGACAGTTCTACGAGCAGTACTTC
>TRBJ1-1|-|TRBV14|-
CASSQEIAGAEAFF
TGTGCCAGCAGCCAAGAAATAGCAGGGGCGGAAGCTTTCTTT
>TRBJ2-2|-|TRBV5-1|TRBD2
CASSSGLARSGELFF
TGCGCCAGCAGCTCTGGACTAGCGAGGTCCGGGGAGCTGTTTTTT
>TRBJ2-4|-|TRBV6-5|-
CASSLRLNNIQYF
TGTGCCAGCAGTTTACGACTGAACAACATTCAGTACTTC
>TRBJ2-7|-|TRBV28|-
CASIGDNSYEQYF
TGTGCCAGCATCGGGGACAACTCCTACGAGCAGTACTTC
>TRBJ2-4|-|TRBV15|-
CATSTSGLSDKNIQYF
TGTGCCACCAGCACGAGCGGACTTTCTGACAAAAACATTCAGTACTTC
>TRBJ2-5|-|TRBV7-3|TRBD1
CASSPGQGVETQYF
TGTGCCAGCAGCCCTGGACAGGGGGTTGAGACCCAGTACTTC
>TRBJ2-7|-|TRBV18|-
CASSPAYGAYEQYF
TGTGCCAGCTCACCGGCTTACGGTGCCTACGAGCAGTACTTC
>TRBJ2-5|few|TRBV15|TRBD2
CATSSPSGYQETQYF
TGTGCCACCAGCAGCCCTAGCGGCTACCAAGAGACCCAGTACTTC
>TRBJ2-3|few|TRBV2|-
CASSLLASTQYF
TGTGCCAGCAGTCTATTAGCTAGTACGCAGTATTTT
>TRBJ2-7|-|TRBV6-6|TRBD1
CASNTEQGSYEQYF
TGTGCCAGCAATACAGAACAGGGGTCCTACGAGCAGTACTTC
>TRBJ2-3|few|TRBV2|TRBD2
CASTGTRSTDTQYF
TGTGCCAGCACCGGGACTAGAAGCACAGATACGCAGTATTTT
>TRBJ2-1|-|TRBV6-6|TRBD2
CASSYVRSGSTNEQFF
TGTGCCAGCAGTTACGTGAGGAGCGGGAGTACGAATGAGCAGTTCTTC
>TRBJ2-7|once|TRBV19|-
CASSLRGAYEQYF
TGTGCCAGTAGTCTGCGGGGCGCCTACGAGCAGTACTTC
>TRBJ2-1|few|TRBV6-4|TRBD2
CASSGGLAPYNEQFF
TGTGCCAGCAGTGGGGGACTAGCGCCGTACAATGAGCAGTTCTTC
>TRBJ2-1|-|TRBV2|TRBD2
CASSVETSGRAGEQFF
TGTGCCAGCAGTGTTGAGACTAGCGGGAGGGCCGGTGAGCAGTTCTTC
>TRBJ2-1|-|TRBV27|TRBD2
CASSRAGGLVNEQFF
TGTGCCAGCAGCCGAGCGGGAGGGCTGGTCAATGAGCAGTTCTTC